Shown below are 11 T cell receptor beta chains from a single sample sequenced in a study of CD8+CD57+ T cells in acquired aplastic anemia. CDR3 and TCR beta VDJ profiling relied on genomic DNA as the template. TCRdb ran MiXCR on the reads and lists one entry per CDR3 protein. The sample contains under 350,000 distinct CDR3 sequences, under 60% of which appear only once. Patients chosen for sequencing had CD8+CD57+ cells that had expanded, as shown by flow cytometry. The sample comprised sorted CD4+, CD8+, or CD8+CD57+ T cells (not recorded which) from PBMCs. The receptors here all came from a human donor with aplastic anemia.

The V and J genes are TRBV2 and TRBJ2-3; the match to TRBD2 covers 10 bases. J lost 6 bases, V lost 5 bases, and 8 bases had no gene match. This CDR3 has 15 amino acids. In germline, CDR1 is SNHLY, CDR2 FYNNEI. The DNA of the CDR3 is TGTGCCAGCAGTTACCCGGGACTAGCGACCGATACGCAGTATTTT. Its translation is CASSYPGLATDTQYF. The variable domain in full, completed from reference TRBV2 and TRBJ2-3, reads EPEVTQTPSHQVTQMGQEVILRCVPISNHLYFYWYRQILGQKVEFLVSFYNNEISEKSEIFDDQFSVERPDGSNFTLKIRSTKLEDSAMYFCASSYPGLATDTQYFGPGTRLTVL.

This sequence joins TRBV29-1 and TRBJ2-7; 8 bases line up with TRBD1. The germline CDR1 and CDR2 sequences are SQVTM and ANQGSEA. V shed 4 bases and J 3 bases; nucleotides not matched to a gene: 14. The length of the CDR3 is 16 residues. DNA of the CDR3: TGCAGCGTTGTCGTAGTGCGGGGACAGGACATCTACGAGCAGTACTTC. Translating it yields CSVVVVRGQDIYEQYF.

The V gene is TRBV12-3 or TRBV12-4, the J gene TRBJ1-2; D may be TRBD1 (5 bases). The V end lost 11 bases, the J end lost 6 bases, and 16 bases lay between the germline ends. This CDR3 has 12 amino acids. In DNA, the CDR3 is TGTGCCGGATATACGGGACGCCATGGCTACACCTTC. Its protein is CAGYTGRHGYTF.

This clonotype was detected once. V gene TRBV7-9 combines with J gene TRBJ2-7; perhaps TRBD2 as D (7 bases). The V gene lost 5 bases and the J gene lost 7 bases, with 24 bases spanning the gap. CDR3 size: 16 residues. Per the germline V gene, CDR1 is SEHNR and CDR2 is FQNEAQ (reference sequence). The CDR3 DNA reads TGTGCCAGCAGCCCAAAGCTGGGAGGGGGGCACAATGAGCAGTACTTC. This encodes CASSPKLGGGHNEQYF.

The chain links TRBV2 to TRBJ2-7; D remains unclear. Between the trimmed V and J ends, which lost 7 bases and 2 bases, there was a span of 9 bases. This CDR3 contains 12 residues. Germline CDR1 is SNHLY and CDR2 is FYNNEI. The DNA of the CDR3 is TGTGCCAGCAATGGGAACCCCTACGAGCAGTACTTC. Translated: CASNGNPYEQYF. The complete variable domain, with remaining parts taken from reference TRBV2 and TRBJ2-7, reads EPEVTQTPSHQVTQMGQEVILRCVPISNHLYFYWYRQILGQKVEFLVSFYNNEISEKSEIFDDQFSVERPDGSNFTLKIRSTKLEDSAMYFCASNGNPYEQYFGPGTRLTVT.

This clonotype was seen a handful of times. This chain connects TRBV6-5 to TRBJ2-7, with TRBD1 matching 8 bases. The CDR3 sequence is 15 residues long. Germline V lookup: CDR1 MNHEY, CDR2 SVGAGI. The ends lost 6 bases at V and 3 bases at J; junction bases unmatched: 10. CDR3 coding DNA: TGTGCCAGCAGCCGCTCGTTCGACAGGGGCTACGAGCAGTACTTC. As protein: CASSRSFDRGYEQYF.

For the CDR3, the DNA is TGTGCCATCAGTCCGACAGGACTGAACACTGAAGCTTTCTTT. Translating it yields CAISPTGLNTEAFF. The rearrangement links TRBV10-3 to TRBJ1-1; D perhaps matches TRBD1 (6 bases). The CDR3 runs to 14 residues. Trimming cost V 5 bases and J 0 bases, with 10 bases left between them. Germline V gene data show CDR1 as ENHRY and CDR2 as SYGVKD.

This clonotype occurred many times. The chain links TRBV5-8 to TRBJ1-6; TRBD1 matches 10 bases. The CDR3 has 14 amino acids. The germline gives CDR1 SGHTS, CDR2 YDEGEE. J was trimmed by 11 bases and V by 4 bases; bases with no gene match: 6. CDR3 region: CASSQTGGGTPLHF. As DNA, the CDR3 is TGTGCCAGCAGCCAGACAGGGGGCGGAACACCCCTCCACTTT.

V is TRBV7-9 and J is TRBJ2-5; D assignment may be TRBD1 or TRBD2 (5 bases each). Germline V gene data show CDR1 as SEHNR and CDR2 as FQNEAQ (reference sequence). V lost 1 base to trimming and J lost 4 bases, with 13 bases between them. The CDR3 length is 15 residues. The CDR3 here is CASSLGVRDGETQYF. For the CDR3, the DNA is TGTGCCAGCAGCTTAGGAGTTCGGGACGGAGAGACCCAGTACTTC.

The chain links TRBV7-8 to TRBJ2-1; 7 bases are shared with TRBD1. V shed 2 bases and J 9 bases; nucleotides not matched to a gene: 7. Germline assignment: CDR1 SGHVS and CDR2 FQNEAQ. The CDR3 length is 14 residues. CDR3: CASSLLQGQGEQFF. The CDR3, as DNA: TGTGCCAGCAGCTTACTACAGGGGCAGGGTGAGCAGTTCTTC.

This clonotype has more than one count but fewer than ten. The germline gene is not matched at one end of the junction; a read error may be the cause. J is TRBJ1-2 and V is TRBV7-9; D gene unclear. The CDR3 loop spans 12 amino acids. CDR1 is SEHNR, CDR2 FQNEAQ, per germline (reference sequence). The CDR3 region has the DNA TGCGCCAGCAGCCAAGAAGGTGGAGGCTACACCTTC. It encodes CASSQEGGGYTF.